This entry is about one T cell receptor beta chain. Antigen: not known. The data were obtained in a study of cytomegalovirus exposure and HLA in healthy donors. This CDR3 spans 14 amino acids. CDR1 is SGHNT and CDR2 is YYREEE in the germline V gene (reference sequence). Deletions cut 4 bases from V and 0 bases from J, with 11 bases between. The PCR employed 60 Vbeta primers together with 13 Jbeta primers. The data were produced by immunoSEQ multiplex PCR, yet TCRdb's version contains in-frame clones alone and is incomplete. Among about 130,000 clones listed, about two thirds were seen once. Findings of the study overall: By HLA locus, TCR association rates varied in a later analysis, with DRB1 showing the most and HLA-C the fewest. In a later analysis, the majority of CMV-associated beta chains seemingly showed HLA restriction. Among TCR beta chains of equal frequency, HLA-associated ones were more clonally expanded in a later analysis. It was assumed in the presence/absence analyses that sequencing depth was roughly uniform across donors.

This receptor was taken from a young man in good health and CMV-seronegative. Sequencing used PBMCs. The chain joins TRBV5-4 to TRBJ2-7, with D unresolved. CDR3 amino acids: CASSPLISSYEQYF. CDR3 in DNA: TGTGCCAGCAGCCCGCTGATCAGCTCCTACGAGCAGTACTTC.